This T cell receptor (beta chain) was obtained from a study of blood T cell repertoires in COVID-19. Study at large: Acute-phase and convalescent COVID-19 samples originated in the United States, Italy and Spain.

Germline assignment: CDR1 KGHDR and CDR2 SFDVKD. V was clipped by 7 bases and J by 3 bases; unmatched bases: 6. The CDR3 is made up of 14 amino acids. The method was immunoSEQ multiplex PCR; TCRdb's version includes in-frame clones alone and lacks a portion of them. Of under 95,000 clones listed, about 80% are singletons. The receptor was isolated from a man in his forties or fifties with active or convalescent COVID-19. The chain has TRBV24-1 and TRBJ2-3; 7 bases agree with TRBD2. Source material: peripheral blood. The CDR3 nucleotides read TGTGCCACCAGCCCAGGGAGGGGTACAGATACGCAGTATTTT. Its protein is CATSPGRGTDTQYF.